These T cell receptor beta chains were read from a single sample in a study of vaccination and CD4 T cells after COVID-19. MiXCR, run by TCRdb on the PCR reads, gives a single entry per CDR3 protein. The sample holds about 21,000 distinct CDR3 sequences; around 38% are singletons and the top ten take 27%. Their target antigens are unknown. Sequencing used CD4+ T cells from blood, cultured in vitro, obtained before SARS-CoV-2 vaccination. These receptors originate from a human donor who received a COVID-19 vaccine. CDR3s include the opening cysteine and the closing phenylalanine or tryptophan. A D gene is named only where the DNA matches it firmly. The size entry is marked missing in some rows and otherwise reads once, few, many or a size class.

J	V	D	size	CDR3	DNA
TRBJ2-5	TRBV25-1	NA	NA	CASRGETQYF	TGTGCCAGCAGAGGAGAGACCCAGTACTTC
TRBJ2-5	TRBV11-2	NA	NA	CASSHSGEHQETQYF	TGTGCCAGCAGCCATTCGGGGGAACACCAAGAGACCCAGTACTTC
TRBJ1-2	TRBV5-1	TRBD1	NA	CASRTGTANYGYTF	TGCGCCAGCAGAACCGGGACAGCAAACTATGGCTACACCTTC
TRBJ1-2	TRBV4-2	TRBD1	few	CASSQTGGTGGYTF	TGTGCCAGCAGCCAAACAGGGGGCACTGGTGGCTACACCTTC
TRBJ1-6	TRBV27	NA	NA	CASSLRAADNSPLHF	TGTGCCAGCAGTTTAAGGGCAGCAGATAATTCACCCCTCCACTTT
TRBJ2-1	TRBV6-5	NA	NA	CASSFSLTKNEQFF	TGTGCCAGCAGTTTCTCCCTGACTAAGAATGAGCAGTTCTTC
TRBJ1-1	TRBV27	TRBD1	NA	CASSFRTGLGTEAFF	TGTGCCAGCAGTTTTCGGACAGGGCTGGGGACTGAAGCTTTCTTT
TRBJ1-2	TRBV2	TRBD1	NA	CAGTEYRGASYGYTF	TGTGCCGGTACAGAGTACAGGGGAGCGAGCTATGGCTACACCTTC
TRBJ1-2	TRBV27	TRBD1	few	CASSDRGGGYGYTF	TGTGCCAGCAGCGACAGGGGTGGGGGCTATGGCTACACCTTC
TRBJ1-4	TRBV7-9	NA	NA	CASLRASDEKLFF	TGTGCCAGCCTCCGAGCCTCGGATGAAAAACTGTTTTTT
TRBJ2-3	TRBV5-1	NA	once	CASGLADSQDTQYF	TGCGCCAGCGGCTTGGCGGATAGCCAGGATACGCAGTATTTT
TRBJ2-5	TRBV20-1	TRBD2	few	CSGLLAGGGAQYF	TGCAGTGGCCTCCTAGCGGGGGGGGGAGCCCAGTACTTC
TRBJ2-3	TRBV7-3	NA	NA	CASSFGVRDTQYF	TGTGCCAGCAGCTTTGGGGTTAGGGATACGCAGTATTTT
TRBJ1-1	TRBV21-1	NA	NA	CASSVRCRSMNTEAFF	TGTGCCAGCAGCGTCAGGTGCCGTTCCATGAACACTGAAGCTTTCTTT
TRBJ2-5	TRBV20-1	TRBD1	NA	CSARKSQGAQETQYF	TGCAGTGCTAGAAAATCCCAGGGGGCCCAAGAGACCCAGTACTTC
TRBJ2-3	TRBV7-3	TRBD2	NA	CASSFDLAGEGTQYF	TGTGCCAGCAGCTTTGATCTAGCGGGGGAGGGAACGCAGTATTTT
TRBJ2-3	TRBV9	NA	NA	CASSVEGASEDTQYF	TGTGCCAGCAGCGTAGAAGGGGCTAGCGAAGATACGCAGTATTTT
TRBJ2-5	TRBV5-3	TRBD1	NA	CASSESGQEGTQYF	TGTGCCAGCAGCGAATCGGGACAGGAGGGGACCCAGTACTTC
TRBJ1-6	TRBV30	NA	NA	CARTRYYNSPLHF	TGTGCCCGGACGAGGTATTATAATTCACCCCTCCACTTT
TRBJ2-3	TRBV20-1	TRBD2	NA	CSARSRLAGGLGGDTQYF	TGCAGTGCTAGAAGTAGACTAGCGGGGGGGCTAGGGGGAGATACGCAGTATTTT
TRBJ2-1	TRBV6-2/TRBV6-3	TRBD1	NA	CASSVNLQGNEQFF	TGTGCCAGCAGTGTTAACCTACAGGGGAATGAGCAGTTCTTC
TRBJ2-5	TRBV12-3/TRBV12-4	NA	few	CASSWMVQKETQYF	TGTGCCAGCAGTTGGATGGTACAGAAAGAGACCCAGTACTTC
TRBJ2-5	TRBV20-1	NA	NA	CSAPRQGQETQYF	TGCAGTGCTCCGAGACAAGGACAGGAGACCCAGTACTTC
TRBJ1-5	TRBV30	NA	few	CAWRQGINQPQHF	TGTGCCTGGAGACAGGGAATAAATCAGCCCCAGCATTTT
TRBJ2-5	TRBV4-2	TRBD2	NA	CASSQDVAGGETQYF	TGTGCCAGCAGCCAAGACGTCGCGGGGGGGGAGACCCAGTACTTC
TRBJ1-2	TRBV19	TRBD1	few	CASSPTGGYYGYTF	TGTGCCAGTAGTCCGACAGGGGGCTACTATGGCTACACCTTC
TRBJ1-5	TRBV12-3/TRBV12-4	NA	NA	CASSSGHQPQHF	TGTGCCAGCAGTTCGGGACATCAGCCCCAGCATTTT
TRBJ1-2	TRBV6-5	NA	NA	CASSLTGKWYGYTF	TGTGCCAGCAGTTTGACAGGAAAGTGGTATGGCTACACCTTC
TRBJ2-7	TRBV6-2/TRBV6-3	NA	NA	CASSYSPAIPRQYF	TGTGCCAGCAGTTACTCGCCAGCCATCCCAAGGCAGTACTTC
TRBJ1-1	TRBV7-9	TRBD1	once	CASSQSGTGFTEAFF	TGTGCCAGCAGCCAAAGCGGGACAGGGTTCACTGAAGCTTTCTTT
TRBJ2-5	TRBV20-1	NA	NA	CSLTEGSETQYF	TGCAGTCTAACCGAGGGGTCAGAGACCCAGTACTTC
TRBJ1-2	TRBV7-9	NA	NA	CASTTWGRGHPYGYTF	TGTGCCAGCACCACTTGGGGCCGGGGGCACCCTTATGGCTACACCTTC
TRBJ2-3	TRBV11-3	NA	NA	CASSLGADTQYF	TGTGCCAGCAGCTTAGGGGCGGATACGCAGTATTTT